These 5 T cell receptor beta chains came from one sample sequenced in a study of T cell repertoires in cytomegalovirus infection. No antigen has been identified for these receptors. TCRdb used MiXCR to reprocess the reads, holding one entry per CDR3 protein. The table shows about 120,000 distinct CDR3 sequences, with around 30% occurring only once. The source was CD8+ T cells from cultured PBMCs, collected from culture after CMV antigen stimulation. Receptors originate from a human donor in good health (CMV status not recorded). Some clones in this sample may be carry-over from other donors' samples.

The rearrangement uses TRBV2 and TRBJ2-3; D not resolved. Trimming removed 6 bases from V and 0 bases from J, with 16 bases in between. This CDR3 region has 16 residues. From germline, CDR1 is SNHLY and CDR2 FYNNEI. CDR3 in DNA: TGTGCCAGCAGCGCTCCGGAGACCCAGAGCACAGATACGCAGTATTTT. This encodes CASSAPETQSTDTQYF.

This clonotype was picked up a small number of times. The chain's CDR3 is CASQTRGVDNEQFF. CDR3 DNA sequence: TGTGCCAGCCAAACGAGGGGGGTCGACAATGAGCAGTTCTTC. The chain employs TRBV6-5 and TRBJ2-1; D tentatively reads TRBD1 or TRBD2 (6 bases each). Looked up from germline, CDR1 is MNHEY and CDR2 is SVGAGI. CDR3 length: 14 residues. Between the trimmed V and J ends, which lost 8 bases and 5 bases, there was a span of 16 bases.

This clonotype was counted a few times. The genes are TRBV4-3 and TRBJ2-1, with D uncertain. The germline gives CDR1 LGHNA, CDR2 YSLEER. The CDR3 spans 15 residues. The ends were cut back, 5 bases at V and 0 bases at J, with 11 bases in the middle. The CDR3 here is CASSMGISSYNEQFF. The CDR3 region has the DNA TGCGCCAGCAGCATGGGCATAAGCTCCTACAATGAGCAGTTCTTC.

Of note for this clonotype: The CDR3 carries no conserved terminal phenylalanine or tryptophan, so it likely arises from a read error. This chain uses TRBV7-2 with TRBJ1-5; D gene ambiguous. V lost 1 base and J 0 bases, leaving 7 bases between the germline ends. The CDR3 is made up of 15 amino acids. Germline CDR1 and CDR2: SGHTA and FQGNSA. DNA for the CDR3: TGTGCCAGCAGCTTAGATTATCATAGCAATCAGCCCCAGCATTCT. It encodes CASSLDYHSNQPQHS.

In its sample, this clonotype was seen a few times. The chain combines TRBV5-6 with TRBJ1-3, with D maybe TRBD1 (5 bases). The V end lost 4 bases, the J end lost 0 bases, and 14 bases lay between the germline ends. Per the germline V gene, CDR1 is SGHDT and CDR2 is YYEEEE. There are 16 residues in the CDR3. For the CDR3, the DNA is TGTGCCAGCAGCCCACCGGGACCCGGCTCTGGAAACACCATATATTTT. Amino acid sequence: CASSPPGPGSGNTIYF.